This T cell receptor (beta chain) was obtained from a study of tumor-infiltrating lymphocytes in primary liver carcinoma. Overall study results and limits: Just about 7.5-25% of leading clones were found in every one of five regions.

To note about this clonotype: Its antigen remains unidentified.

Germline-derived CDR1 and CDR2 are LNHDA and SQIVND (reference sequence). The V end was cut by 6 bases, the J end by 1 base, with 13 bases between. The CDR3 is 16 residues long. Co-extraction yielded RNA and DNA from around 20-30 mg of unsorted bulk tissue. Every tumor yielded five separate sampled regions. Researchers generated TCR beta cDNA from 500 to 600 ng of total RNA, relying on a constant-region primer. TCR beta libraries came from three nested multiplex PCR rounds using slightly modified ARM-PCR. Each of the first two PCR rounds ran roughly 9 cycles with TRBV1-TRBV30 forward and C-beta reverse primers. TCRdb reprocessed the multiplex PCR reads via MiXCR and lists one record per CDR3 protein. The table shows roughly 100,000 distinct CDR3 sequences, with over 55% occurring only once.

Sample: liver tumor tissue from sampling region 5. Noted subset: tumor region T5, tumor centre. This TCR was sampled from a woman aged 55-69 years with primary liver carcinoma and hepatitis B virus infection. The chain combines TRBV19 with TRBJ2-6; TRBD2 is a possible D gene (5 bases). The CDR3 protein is CASRDPGESGANVLTF. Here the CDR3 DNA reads TGTGCCAGTAGAGACCCCGGGGAATCTGGGGCCAACGTCCTGACTTTC. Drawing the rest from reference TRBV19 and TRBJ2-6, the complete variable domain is DGGITQSPKYLFRKEGQNVTLSCEQNLNHDAMYWYRQDPGQGLRLIYYSQIVNDFQKGDIAEGYSVSREKKESFPLTVTSAQKNPTAFYLCASRDPGESGANVLTFGAGSRLTVL.